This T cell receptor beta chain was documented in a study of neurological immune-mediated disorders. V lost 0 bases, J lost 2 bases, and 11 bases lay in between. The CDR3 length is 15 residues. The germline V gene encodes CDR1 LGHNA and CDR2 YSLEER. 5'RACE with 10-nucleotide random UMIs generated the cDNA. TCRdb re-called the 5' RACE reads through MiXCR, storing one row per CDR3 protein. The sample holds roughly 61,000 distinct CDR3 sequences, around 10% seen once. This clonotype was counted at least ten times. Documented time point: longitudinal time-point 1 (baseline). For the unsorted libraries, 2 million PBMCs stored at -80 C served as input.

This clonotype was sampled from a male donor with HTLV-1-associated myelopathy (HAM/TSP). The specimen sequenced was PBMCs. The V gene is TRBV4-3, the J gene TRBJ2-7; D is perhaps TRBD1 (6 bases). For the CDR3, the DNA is TGCGCCAGCAGCCAAGATTGGGACACGCCCTACGAGCAGTACTTC. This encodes CASSQDWDTPYEQYF.